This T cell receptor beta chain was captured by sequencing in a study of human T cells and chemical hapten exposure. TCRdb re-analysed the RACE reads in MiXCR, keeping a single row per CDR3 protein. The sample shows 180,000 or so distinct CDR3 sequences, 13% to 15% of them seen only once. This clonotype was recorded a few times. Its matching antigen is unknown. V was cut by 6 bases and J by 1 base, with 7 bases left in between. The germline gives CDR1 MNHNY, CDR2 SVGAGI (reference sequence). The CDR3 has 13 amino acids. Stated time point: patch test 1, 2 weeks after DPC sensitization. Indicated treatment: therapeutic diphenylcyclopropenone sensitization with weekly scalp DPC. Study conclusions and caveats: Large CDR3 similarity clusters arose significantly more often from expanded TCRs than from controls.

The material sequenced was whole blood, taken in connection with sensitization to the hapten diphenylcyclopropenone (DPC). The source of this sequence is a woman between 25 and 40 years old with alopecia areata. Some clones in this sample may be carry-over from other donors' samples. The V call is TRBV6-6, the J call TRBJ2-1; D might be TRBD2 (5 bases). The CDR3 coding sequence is TGTGCCAGCAGCCGAGGGTCCTACAATGAGCAGTTCTTC. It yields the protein CASSRGSYNEQFF.